This T cell receptor (beta chain) is drawn from a study of blood T cell repertoires in COVID-19. The overall study: The United States, Italy and Spain supplied acute and convalescent COVID-19 samples. PBMCs, B-cell-depleted T cells, or T cells provided the cDNA or gDNA that made up the material.

Under the authors' procedure: Reference gene primer amplification gave estimated nucleated cell counts. Profiled with immunoSEQ multiplex PCR; TCRdb holds only in-frame clones, not every one. V and J calls and clone size follow that table, whereas D and trimming were derived from the DNA. The repertoire consists of under 250,000 clones, with 82% occurring once and the leading ten covering more than 10%. With V trimmed by 6 bases and J by 2 bases, 4 bases remained unmatched. This CDR3 spans 14 amino acids. Per germline, CDR1 SEHNR and CDR2 FQNEAQ (reference sequence). The clonotype originates from a woman aged 40-49 years with acute or convalescent COVID-19. The sequenced material came from peripheral blood. This rearrangement joins TRBV7-9 to TRBJ1-2; 9 bases align to TRBD1. The CDR3: CASSPGQGNYGYTF. The CDR3, as DNA: TGTGCCAGCAGTCCCGGACAGGGGAACTATGGCTACACCTTC.